These T cell receptor beta chains were read from a single sample in a study of OX40 agonist ivuxolimab in advanced cancers. Assay used: immunoSEQ multiplex PCR; TCRdb lists only in-frame clones, some missing. The table shows tens of thousands of clones, with more than 85% occurring only once. This sample comprised CD4+ or CD8+ T cells sorted from blood, obtained in a trial of the OX40 agonist ivuxolimab. These receptors were taken from an adult with an advanced solid tumor such as melanoma, head and neck, liver or kidney cancer. CDR3s include the opening cysteine and the closing phenylalanine or tryptophan. The D gene is left open where the match is weak. Size values are once, few and many counts, or a class for expanded clones, and some rows have none.

v_gene	d_gene	j_gene	abundance	CDR3aa	CDR3nt
TRBV29-1	TRBD1	TRBJ2-2	-	CSTQPRDRGLNTGELFF	TGCAGCACCCAACCCCGGGACAGGGGGCTGAACACCGGGGAGCTGTTTTTT
TRBV6-6	TRBD2	TRBJ2-3	-	CATKGLAGAPTDTQYF	TGTGCCACAAAGGGACTAGCGGGAGCGCCCACAGATACGCAGTATTTT
TRBV11-2	-	TRBJ2-6	-	CASSLVTGDSGANVLTF	TGTGCCAGCAGCTTAGTGACAGGAGACTCTGGGGCCAACGTCCTGACTTTC
TRBV5-1	-	TRBJ1-4	-	CASGNGNEKLFF	TGCGCCAGCGGAAATGGTAATGAAAAACTGTTTTTT
TRBV6-1	-	TRBJ1-1	once	CASSQGQNTEAFF	TGTGCCAGCAGCCAAGGGCAGAACACTGAAGCTTTCTTT
TRBV19	-	TRBJ2-2	-	CASSQQGNTGELFF	TGTGCCAGTAGTCAGCAGGGGAACACCGGGGAGCTGTTTTTT
TRBV29-1	-	TRBJ2-1	-	CSVGSGSSYNEQFF	TGCAGCGTTGGCTCAGGGAGCTCCTACAATGAGCAGTTCTTC
TRBV19	TRBD2	TRBJ2-1	once	CASSPSLTSGKEFF	TGTGCCAGTAGTCCTTCCCTGACTAGCGGGAAGGAGTTCTTC
TRBV7-2	-	TRBJ2-1	-	CASSLGGPHPWDEQFF	TGTGCCAGCAGCTTGGGGGGACCACATCCTTGGGATGAGCAGTTCTTC
TRBV6-1	TRBD1	TRBJ1-5	-	CASSGTGGRSSNQPQHF	TGTGCCAGCAGTGGGACAGGGGGACGATCCAGCAATCAGCCCCAGCATTTT
TRBV30	-	TRBJ2-1	-	CAWSGPDNEQFF	TGTGCCTGGAGTGGTCCCGACAATGAGCAGTTCTTC
TRBV10-3	-	TRBJ2-3	-	CAISSQRTESTDTQYF	TGTGCCATCAGTTCCCAAAGGACGGAAAGCACAGATACGCAGTATTTT
TRBV15	-	TRBJ2-7	few	CATSRGYEQYF	TGTGCCACCAGCAGAGGGTACGAGCAGTACTTC
TRBV7-2	-	TRBJ1-1	-	CASSFQGGGNTEAFF	TGTGCCAGCAGCTTCCAGGGAGGGGGAAACACTGAAGCTTTCTTT
TRBV19	-	TRBJ1-5	few	CASSRTAGQLAQHF	TGTGCCAGTAGTAGGACTGCCGGACAGCTAGCCCAGCATTTT
TRBV30	-	TRBJ1-6	-	CAWSEGSNSPLHF	TGTGCCTGGTCCGAGGGCAGCAATTCACCCCTCCACTTT
TRBV11-1	TRBD2	TRBJ2-1	-	CASTRPGGSGEQFF	TGTGCCAGCACCCGACCGGGAGGTTCAGGAGAGCAGTTCTTC
TRBV6-5	-	TRBJ2-1	-	CASSYSGNIFF	TGTGCCAGCAGTTACTCAGGGAATATTTTCTTC
TRBV7-9	TRBD2	TRBJ2-2	-	CASRLSPGLANTGELFF	TGTGCCAGCAGGCTAAGCCCGGGACTAGCGAACACCGGGGAGCTGTTTTTT
TRBV12-5	-	TRBJ2-3	-	CASGLVWRSTDTQYF	TGTGCTAGTGGTTTGGTCTGGCGGAGCACAGATACGCAGTATTTT
TRBV6-5	TRBD1	TRBJ2-2	-	CATRTGGTGELFF	TGTGCCACCCGGACAGGGGGGACCGGGGAGCTGTTTTTT
TRBV20-1	-	TRBJ2-7	once	CSARALEQYF	TGCAGTGCGAGAGCCCTAGAGCAGTACTTC
TRBV5-1	TRBD1	TRBJ1-4	-	CASSARGPFEKLFF	TGCGCCAGCAGCGCCAGGGGGCCTTTTGAAAAACTGTTTTTT
TRBV28	-	TRBJ1-2	once	CASSSWRGYTF	TGTGCCAGCAGTTCATGGCGTGGCTACACCTTC
TRBV10-3	TRBD2	TRBJ2-2	-	CAMRRDYNTGELFF	TGTGCCATGCGCCGGGACTACAACACCGGGGAGCTGTTTTTT
TRBV7-9	TRBD1	TRBJ2-2	-	CASSTYGQGPSNTGELFF	TGTGCCAGCAGCACCTACGGACAGGGGCCATCGAACACCGGGGAGCTGTTTTTT
TRBV7-6	-	TRBJ2-6	-	CASSFASGANVLTF	TGTGCCAGCAGCTTCGCCTCTGGGGCCAACGTCCTGACTTTC
TRBV18	-	TRBJ2-7	-	CASSPQNSYEQYF	TGTGCCAGCTCACCACAGAACTCCTACGAGCAGTACTTC
TRBV5-1	TRBD2	TRBJ2-5	-	CASSSAGLAGLEQYF	TGCGCCAGCAGCTCCGCCGGACTAGCGGGTCTGGAGCAGTACTTC
TRBV7-9	TRBD1	TRBJ1-2	-	CASSFTGEANYGYTF	TGTGCCAGCAGCTTTACAGGGGAAGCTAACTATGGCTACACCTTC
TRBV27	TRBD1	TRBJ1-2	-	CASSLSGQVNYGYTF	TGTGCCAGCAGTTTATCGGGACAGGTTAACTATGGCTACACCTTC
TRBV6-1	TRBD2	TRBJ2-1	-	CAGSGRAPNEQFF	TGTGCCGGTAGCGGGAGGGCCCCCAATGAGCAGTTCTTC
TRBV2	-	TRBJ1-6	-	CASKQGTGNNSPLHF	TGTGCCAGCAAGCAGGGGACGGGGAATAATTCACCCCTCCACTTT
TRBV7-9	-	TRBJ1-1	-	CASRQNTEAFF	TGTGCCAGCAGGCAGAACACTGAAGCTTTCTTT
TRBV18	-	TRBJ2-3	-	CASSPPRGGSTDTQYF	TGTGCCAGCTCACCCCCCAGGGGGGGAAGCACAGATACGCAGTATTTT
TRBV4-1	-	TRBJ1-4	-	CASSDRTALMQKLFF	TGCGCCAGCAGCGATAGGACAGCATTAATGCAAAAACTGTTTTTT
TRBV11-2	-	TRBJ2-7	-	CASSLGSNWYEQYF	TGTGCCAGCAGCTTAGGTTCAAACTGGTACGAGCAGTACTTC
TRBV5-1	-	TRBJ1-1	-	CASSFDRDSLVEAFF	TGCGCCAGCAGCTTTGATCGTGACAGCCTAGTTGAAGCTTTCTTT
TRBV7-9	-	TRBJ1-2	-	CASSLYSTGGYTF	TGTGCCAGCAGCTTATACTCGACGGGGGGCTACACCTTC
TRBV11-3	-	TRBJ2-3	-	CASSFGGASTDTQYF	TGTGCCAGCAGCTTCGGCGGGGCTAGCACAGATACGCAGTATTTT